This T cell receptor beta chain originates from a study of cytomegalovirus exposure and HLA in healthy donors. The length of the CDR3 is 15 residues. After removal of 0 bases from V and 6 bases from J, the junction contained 0 bases not matched to a gene. The germline V gene has CDR1 SNHLY and CDR2 FYNNEI. For this clone: As yet, its antigen is unknown.

Findings and caveats of the study: Follow-up analysis found HLA locus-dependent TCR association rates, highest for DRB1 and lowest for HLA-C. A later analysis found that most CMV-associated TCR beta chains appeared HLA-restricted.

It was with 60 Vbeta and 13 Jbeta primers that the PCR ran. Sequencing was performed with immunoSEQ multiplex PCR; in TCRdb, only in-frame clones are kept and a portion is missing. Of 85,000 to 130,000 clones in the sample, about 80% are singletons; the top ten hold 5.8%. The TCR comes from a man in his 60s in good health and CMV-seropositive. The sample consisted of PBMCs. The chain links TRBV2 to TRBJ2-2; 11 bases match TRBD2. CDR3 in amino acids: CASSEASGGAGELFF. DNA of the CDR3: TGTGCCAGCAGTGAAGCTAGCGGGGGGGCCGGGGAGCTGTTTTTT.